Many counts were recorded for the clone carrying this TCR beta chain. Its antigen is as yet unknown. MiXCR was run by TCRdb on the 5' RACE reads, yielding one entry per CDR3 protein. The data show some 27,000 distinct CDR3 sequences, 5.3% seen once. These data belong to a study of CD8 T cells in ankylosing spondylitis. V shed 2 bases, J shed 5 bases, and the junction held 7 bases outside the gene matches. CDR3 size: 15 residues. Germline CDR1 and CDR2: SGDLS and YYNGEE. Regarding the study as a whole: In ankylosing spondylitis patients, matched synovial fluid reportedly showed significant enrichment of disease-linked clones. Before this, some motif variants had been reported in reactive arthritis synovial fluid and blood.

The chain uses TRBV9 and TRBJ2-7; 10 positions agree with TRBD1. The source is a female donor with ankylosing spondylitis or in good health (not recorded which). The sample comprised blood, either unsorted or a sorted T cell fraction (not recorded which). The CDR3 DNA reads as TGTGCCAGCAGCGTCACGGGACAGGGGTCCGACGAGCAGTACTTC. Protein sequence: CASSVTGQGSDEQYF.